The sequence of this T cell receptor (beta chain) was determined in a study of blood T cell repertoires in COVID-19. As for the study in general: The United States, Italy and Spain supplied acute and convalescent COVID-19 samples. From T cells, B-cell-depleted T cells, or PBMCs came the material, which was cDNA or gDNA.

Trimming removed 7 bases from V and 8 bases from J; junction bases left unmatched: 7. The CDR3 consists of 14 residues. CDR1 LGHNT and CDR2 FRNRAP come from the germline V gene. Source study methods: Estimated nucleated cell counts came from reference gene primer amplification. Libraries were prepared by immunoSEQ multiplex PCR; TCRdb keeps only in-frame clonotypes and omits some of them. V and J calls and clone size follow that table, whereas D and trimming were derived from the DNA. The sample has 6,500 to 8,500 clones, roughly 80% seen once. Sequenced material: peripheral blood. The receptor was derived from a human donor in a cohort sampled during active COVID-19. The rearrangement uses TRBV12-5 and TRBJ2-1, with 11 bases fitting TRBD2. CDR3 amino acids: CASAKQGLADEQFF. The CDR3 DNA follows: TGTGCTAGTGCCAAACAGGGACTAGCGGATGAGCAGTTCTTC.